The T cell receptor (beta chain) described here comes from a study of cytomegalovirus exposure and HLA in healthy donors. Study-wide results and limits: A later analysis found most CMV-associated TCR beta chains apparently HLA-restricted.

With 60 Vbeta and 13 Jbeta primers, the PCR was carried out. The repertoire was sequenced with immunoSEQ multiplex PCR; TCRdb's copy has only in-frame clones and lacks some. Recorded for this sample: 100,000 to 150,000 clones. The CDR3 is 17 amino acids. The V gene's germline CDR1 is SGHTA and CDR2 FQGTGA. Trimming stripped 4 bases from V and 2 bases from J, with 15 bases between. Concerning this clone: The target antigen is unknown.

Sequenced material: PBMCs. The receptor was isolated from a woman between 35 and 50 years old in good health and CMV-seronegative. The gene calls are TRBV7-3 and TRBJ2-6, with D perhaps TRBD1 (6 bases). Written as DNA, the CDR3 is TGTGCCAGCAGCTCCCTTGGGGGCGCACCTGGGGCCAACGTCCTGACTTTC. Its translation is CASSSLGGAPGANVLTF.